Below are 19 T cell receptor beta chains sequenced from a single sample in a study of regulatory T cells in long-lasting Graves disease. Noted time point: newly diagnosed GD, antithyroid drugs for less than 3 months. The TCR library was prepared using RNA isolated from PBMCs. For TCR beta, libraries came from iRepertoire HTBI primers and Arm-PCR of CDR3 regions. TCRdb passed the multiplex PCR reads through MiXCR, listing each CDR3 protein once. The table includes over 450,000 distinct CDR3 sequences, 9.5% to 15% detected once. The sample also formed part of further work on T cells in Graves' hyperthyroidism and ophthalmopathy.

Sequencing was performed on peripheral blood mononuclear cells (PBMCs), taken at new diagnosis, from a patient treated with antithyroid drugs. These receptors all come from a woman aged 25 to 45 with Graves disease.

In its sample, this clonotype was seen many times. Compared with germline, one end of the junction differs, possibly owing to a read error. J is TRBJ2-1 and V is TRBV11-3; TRBD2 matches 11 bases. The CDR3 extends over 18 amino acids. Germline V gene data show CDR1 as SGHNT and CDR2 as YENEEA. CDR3 DNA: TGTGTCAGCAGGGCCGGGACTAGCGGTCCCTATCGGGACAATGAGCAGTTCTTC. This gives the protein CVSRAGTSGPYRDNEQFF.

This clonotype has just a few counts. V gene TRBV15 combines with J gene TRBJ2-1; TRBD1 is a possible D gene (6 bases). CDR3 length: 14 amino acids. CDR1 and CDR2 (germline): LNHNV, YYDKDF (reference sequence). Trimming removed 4 bases at V and 7 bases at J, with 14 bases between. The CDR3: CATSNGQTINEQFF. Here the CDR3 DNA reads TGTGCCACCAGCAACGGACAGACGATTAATGAGCAGTTCTTC.

This clonotype was seen once. This may arise from a read error, as a much more abundant clone is one base away. This chain joins TRBV5-5 and TRBJ2-5, with D perhaps TRBD1 (6 bases). V was clipped by 2 bases and J by 1 base, with 15 bases between them. This CDR3 spans 16 amino acids. The germline CDR1 and CDR2 sequences are SGHKS and YYEKEE (reference sequence). DNA of the CDR3: TGTGCCAGCAGCTTTAATGGGGGCGCATGCCAAGAGACCCAGTACTTC. Translation gives CASSFNGGACQETQYF.

This clonotype was counted a few times. The chain combines TRBV5-5 with TRBJ2-1, with D perhaps being TRBD1 or TRBD2 (6 bases each). Per the germline V gene, CDR1 is SGHKS and CDR2 is YYEKEE (reference sequence). This CDR3 has 16 residues. V was cut by 6 bases and J by 3 bases, with 19 bases left in between. CDR3 protein: CASTPLRGDGYNEQFF. CDR3 coding DNA: TGTGCCAGCACCCCCCTAAGGGGGGACGGCTACAATGAGCAGTTCTTC.

This clonotype was observed many times. The chain recombines TRBV7-9 with TRBJ2-6; 9 nucleotides align to TRBD1. The J segment lost 4 bases and the V segment lost 6 bases, leaving 19 bases of the junction unmatched. The CDR3 is 20 residues long. CDR1 and CDR2 (germline): SEHNR, FQNEAQ (reference sequence). The CDR3 region has the DNA TGTGCCAGCAGATGGGGGCCGGGACAGGGATCTTCTTCCGGGGCCAACGTCCTGACTTTC. Protein sequence: CASRWGPGQGSSSGANVLTF. The full variable domain, completed using reference TRBV7-9 and TRBJ2-6, is DTGVSQNPRHKITKRGQNVTFRCDPISEHNRLYWYRQTLGQGPEFLTYFQNEAQLEKSRLLSDRFSAERPKGSFSTLEIQRTEQGDSAMYLCASRWGPGQGSSSGANVLTFGAGSRLTVL.

This clonotype was recorded many times. The chain carries TRBV28 and TRBJ2-7, with TRBD2 matching over 7 bases. The CDR3 extends over 16 amino acids. Germline CDR1 is MDHEN and CDR2 is SYDVKM. J lost 2 bases, V lost 5 bases, and 12 bases had no gene match. The CDR3 is CASSTYWEGTTYEQYF. CDR3 nucleotide sequence: TGTGCCAGCAGTACCTATTGGGAGGGGACCACCTACGAGCAGTACTTC.

The V gene is TRBV7-9, the J gene TRBJ2-5; D is tentatively TRBD1 or TRBD2 (5 bases each). V was shortened by 6 bases and J by 1 base, with 18 bases between the two germline ends. The V gene's germline CDR1 is SEHNR and CDR2 FQNEAQ (reference sequence). The CDR3 loop spans 16 amino acids. This chain's CDR3 is CASSVGVVALQETQYF. In DNA form, the CDR3 reads TGTGCCAGCAGTGTAGGGGTAGTAGCGCTCCAAGAGACCCAGTACTTC.

There are many counts of this clonotype. The chain carries TRBV28 and TRBJ2-1; D is perhaps TRBD1 or TRBD2 (5 bases each). The germline V gene has CDR1 MDHEN and CDR2 SYDVKM. This CDR3 has 18 amino acids. V lost 6 bases, J lost 8 bases, and 29 bases lay in between. The CDR3: CASSLGVGESVNGDEQFF. CDR3 DNA sequence: TGTGCCAGCAGCCTGGGTGTAGGGGAGAGTGTGAATGGGGATGAGCAGTTCTTC.

This clonotype was counted ten times or more. CDR3 nucleotide sequence: TGTGCCAGCAGTCCCTCTACTAGCGGGAGACCCCCAGGCTCCTACGAGCAGTACTTC. Its translation is CASSPSTSGRPPGSYEQYF. The chain employs TRBV2 and TRBJ2-7; 11 bases agree with TRBD2. The CDR3 is 19 residues long. Germline values: CDR1 SNHLY, CDR2 FYNNEI. V lost 5 bases and J lost 0; bases outside the gene matches: 15.

This clonotype occurred a few times. The rearrangement joins TRBV30 to TRBJ2-7; 8 nucleotides align to TRBD1. There are 13 residues in the CDR3. V lost 3 bases to trimming and J lost 3 bases; unmatched junction nucleotides: 4. From germline, CDR1 is GTSNPN and CDR2 SVGIG (reference sequence). This CDR3 reads CAWSGDRYYEQYF. CDR3 nucleotides: TGTGCCTGGAGCGGGGACAGGTACTACGAGCAGTACTTC. The complete variable domain, with remaining parts taken from reference TRBV30 and TRBJ2-7, reads SQTIHQWPATLVQPVGSPLSLECTVEGTSNPNLYWYRQAAGRGLQLLFYSVGIGQISSEVPQNLSASRPQDRQFILSSKKLLLSDSGFYLCAWSGDRYYEQYFGPGTRLTVT.

The chain joins TRBV6-1 to TRBJ1-1; the D is unclear. Germline lookup yields CDR1 MNHNS and CDR2 SASEGT. The V end lost 8 bases, the J end lost 2 bases, and 12 bases lay between the germline ends. The CDR3 runs 13 residues. This chain's CDR3 is CASFAGSNTEAFF. CDR3 in DNA: TGTGCCAGCTTTGCGGGGAGCAACACTGAAGCTTTCTTT.

This clonotype came up a few times. The V call is TRBV7-2, the J call TRBJ2-5; 8 bases agree with TRBD1. With V trimmed by 5 bases and J by 7 bases, 6 bases remained unmatched. Germline loops: CDR1 SGHTA, CDR2 FQGNSA. This CDR3 has 13 amino acids. The CDR3 loop is CASSAGTGATQYF. CDR3 DNA sequence: TGTGCCAGCAGCGCCGGGACAGGTGCGACCCAGTACTTC.

This clonotype occurred many times. V and J are TRBV12-3 or TRBV12-4 and TRBJ1-5; D unclear. Trimming stripped 3 bases from V and 0 bases from J, with 15 bases between. The CDR3 loop spans 17 amino acids. The CDR3 region is CASSFSFYGNSNQPQHF. The CDR3 region has the DNA TGTGCCAGCAGTTTTTCGTTTTACGGTAATAGCAATCAGCCCCAGCATTTT.

This clonotype appeared many times. The chain carries TRBV11-2 and TRBJ1-6, with D hard to call. This CDR3 has 13 amino acids. CDR1 and CDR2 from the germline V gene are SGHAT and FQNNGV. Trimming left V 8 bases short and J 10 bases short, with 15 bases between. This chain's CDR3 is CASAPTAASPLHF. CDR3 sequence (DNA): TGTGCCAGCGCCCCTACGGCTGCATCACCCCTCCACTTT.

This clonotype was seen ten or more times. The genes are TRBV28 and TRBJ2-3; the D is unclear. This CDR3 has 15 amino acids. Looked up from germline, CDR1 is MDHEN and CDR2 is SYDVKM. Trimming took off 3 bases at V and 2 bases at J, with 12 bases between the two ends. The CDR3 coding sequence is TGTGCCAGCAGTTTTGGCCTAAAAAACACAGATACGCAGTATTTT. Its protein is CASSFGLKNTDTQYF.

In this sample, this clonotype turned up many times. The chain links TRBV7-2 to TRBJ1-2; D uncertain. Trimming shortened V by 6 bases and J by 5 bases, and 16 bases separated the two germline ends. This CDR3 has 14 residues. Germline CDR1 reads SGHTA; CDR2 reads FQGNSA. CDR3 sequence (DNA): TGTGCCAGCAGGGCCGGGATCCTCACTTATGGCTACACCTTC. This codes for CASRAGILTYGYTF.

This sequence joins TRBV28 and TRBJ2-7; 10 bases are a match to TRBD2. Unmatched junction bases numbered 8, after V lost 9 bases and J lost 6 bases. CDR3 size: 13 residues. CDR1 MDHEN and CDR2 SYDVKM come from the germline V gene. The CDR3 region is CARFVLAGAEQYF. CDR3 DNA: TGTGCCAGATTCGTCCTAGCGGGAGCCGAGCAGTACTTC.

This clonotype turned up a few times. The chain is built from TRBV4-1 and TRBJ2-2; D is undetermined. Trimming took 1 base from V and 6 from J, leaving 6 bases between them. The germline V gene has CDR1 MGHRA and CDR2 YSYEKL. The CDR3 consists of 13 residues. The CDR3: CASSQVIAGELFF. CDR3 nucleotides: TGCGCCAGCAGCCAAGTTATAGCCGGGGAGCTGTTTTTT.

Many counts were recorded for this clonotype. The chain couples TRBV7-9 to TRBJ1-2, with 7 bases identical to TRBD1. The germline V gene has CDR1 SEHNR and CDR2 FQNEAQ (reference sequence). The V segment lost 3 bases and the J segment 3 bases; nucleotides outside the gene matches: 7. This CDR3 has 15 amino acids. The CDR3 nucleotides read TGTGCCAGCAGCTTGACAGGGAGTTTTGACTATGGCTACACCTTC. This encodes CASSLTGSFDYGYTF.